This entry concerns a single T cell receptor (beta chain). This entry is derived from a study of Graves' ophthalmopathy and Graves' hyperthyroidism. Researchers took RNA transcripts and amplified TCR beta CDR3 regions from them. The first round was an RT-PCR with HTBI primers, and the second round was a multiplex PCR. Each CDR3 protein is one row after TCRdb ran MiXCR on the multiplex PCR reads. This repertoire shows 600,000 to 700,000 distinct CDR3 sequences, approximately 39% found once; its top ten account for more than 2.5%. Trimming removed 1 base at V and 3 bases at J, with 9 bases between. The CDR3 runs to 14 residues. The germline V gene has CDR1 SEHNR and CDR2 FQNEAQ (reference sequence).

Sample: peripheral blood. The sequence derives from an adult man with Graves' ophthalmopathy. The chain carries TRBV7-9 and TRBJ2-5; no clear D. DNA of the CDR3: TGTGCCAGCAGCTTAGACCGGTGGGAAGAGACCCAGTACTTC. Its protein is CASSLDRWEETQYF. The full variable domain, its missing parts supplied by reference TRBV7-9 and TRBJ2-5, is DTGVSQNPRHKITKRGQNVTFRCDPISEHNRLYWYRQTLGQGPEFLTYFQNEAQLEKSRLLSDRFSAERPKGSFSTLEIQRTEQGDSAMYLCASSLDRWEETQYFGPGTRLLVL.